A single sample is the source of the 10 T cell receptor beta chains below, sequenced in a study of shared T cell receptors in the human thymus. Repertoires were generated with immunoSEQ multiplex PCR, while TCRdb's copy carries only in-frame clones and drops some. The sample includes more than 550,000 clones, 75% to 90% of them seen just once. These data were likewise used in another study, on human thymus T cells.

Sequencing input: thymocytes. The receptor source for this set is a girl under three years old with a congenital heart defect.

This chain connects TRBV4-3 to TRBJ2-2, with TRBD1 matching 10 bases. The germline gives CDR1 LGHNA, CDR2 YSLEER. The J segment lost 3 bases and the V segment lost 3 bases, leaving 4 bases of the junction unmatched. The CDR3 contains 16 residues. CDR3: CASSHYGTGDTGELFF. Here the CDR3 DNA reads TGCGCCAGCAGCCATTACGGGACAGGGGACACCGGGGAGCTGTTTTTT.

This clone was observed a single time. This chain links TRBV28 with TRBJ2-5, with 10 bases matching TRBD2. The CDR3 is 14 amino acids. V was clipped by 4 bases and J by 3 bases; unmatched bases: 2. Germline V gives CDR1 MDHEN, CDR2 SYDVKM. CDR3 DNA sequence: TGTGCCAGCAGTTGTACTAGCGGGAAAGAGACCCAGTACTTC. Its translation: CASSCTSGKETQYF.

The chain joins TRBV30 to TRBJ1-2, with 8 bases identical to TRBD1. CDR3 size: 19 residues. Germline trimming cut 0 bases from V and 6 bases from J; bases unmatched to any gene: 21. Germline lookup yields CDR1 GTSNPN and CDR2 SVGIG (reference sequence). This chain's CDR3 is CAWSVSLVGRGLGPHGYTF. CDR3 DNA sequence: TGTGCCTGGAGTGTAAGTTTGGTGGGCAGGGGGCTCGGTCCGCATGGCTACACCTTC.

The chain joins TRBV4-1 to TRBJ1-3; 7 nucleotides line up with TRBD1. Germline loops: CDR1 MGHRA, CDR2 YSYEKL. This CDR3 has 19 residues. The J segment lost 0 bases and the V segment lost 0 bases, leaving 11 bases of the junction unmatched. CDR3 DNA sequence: TGCGCCAGCAGCCAAGAAGCTCAGGACAGGCGACACTCTGGAAACACCATATATTTT. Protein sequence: CASSQEAQDRRHSGNTIYF.

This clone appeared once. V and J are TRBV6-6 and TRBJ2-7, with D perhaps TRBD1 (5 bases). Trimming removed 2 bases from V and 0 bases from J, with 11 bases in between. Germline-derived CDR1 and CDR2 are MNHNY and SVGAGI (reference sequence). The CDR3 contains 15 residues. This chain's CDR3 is CASSYDSPSSYEQYF. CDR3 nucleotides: TGTGCCAGCAGTTACGACAGTCCAAGCTCCTACGAGCAGTACTTC.

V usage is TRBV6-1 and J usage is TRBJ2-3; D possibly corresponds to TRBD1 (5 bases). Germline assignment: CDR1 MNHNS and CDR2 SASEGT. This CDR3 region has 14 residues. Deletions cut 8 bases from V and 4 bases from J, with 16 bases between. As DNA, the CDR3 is TGTGCCAGCCTGGAAAGTCTAGGGGCAGATACGCAGTATTTT. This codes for CASLESLGADTQYF.

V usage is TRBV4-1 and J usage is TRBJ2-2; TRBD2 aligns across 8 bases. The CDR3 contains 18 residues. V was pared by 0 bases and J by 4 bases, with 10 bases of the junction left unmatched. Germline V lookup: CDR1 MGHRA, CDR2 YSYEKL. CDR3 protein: CASSQEVAGGALTGELFF. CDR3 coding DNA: TGCGCCAGCAGCCAAGAAGTGGCCGGGGGGGCCCTCACCGGGGAGCTGTTTTTT.

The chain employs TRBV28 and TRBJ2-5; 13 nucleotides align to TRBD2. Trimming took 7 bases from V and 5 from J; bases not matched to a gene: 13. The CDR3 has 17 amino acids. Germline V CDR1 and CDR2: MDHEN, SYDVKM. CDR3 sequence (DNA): TGTGCCAGCAATGCGGGACTAGCGGGGTTGAGCGGGGAGACCCAGTACTTC. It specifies CASNAGLAGLSGETQYF.

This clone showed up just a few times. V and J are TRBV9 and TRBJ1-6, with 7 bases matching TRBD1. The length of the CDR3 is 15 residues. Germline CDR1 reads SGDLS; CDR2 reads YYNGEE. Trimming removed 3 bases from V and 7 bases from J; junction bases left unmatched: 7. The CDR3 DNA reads TGTGCCAGCAGCGGGGGACAGTCTACGAATTCACCCCTCCACTTT. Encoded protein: CASSGGQSTNSPLHF.

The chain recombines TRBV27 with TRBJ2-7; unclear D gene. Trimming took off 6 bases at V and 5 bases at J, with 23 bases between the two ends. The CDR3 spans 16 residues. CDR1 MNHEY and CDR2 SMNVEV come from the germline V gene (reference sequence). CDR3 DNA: TGTGCCAGCAGCCTAAGACTGCGAGGTCGCCACCACGAGCAGTACTTC. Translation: CASSLRLRGRHHEQYF.